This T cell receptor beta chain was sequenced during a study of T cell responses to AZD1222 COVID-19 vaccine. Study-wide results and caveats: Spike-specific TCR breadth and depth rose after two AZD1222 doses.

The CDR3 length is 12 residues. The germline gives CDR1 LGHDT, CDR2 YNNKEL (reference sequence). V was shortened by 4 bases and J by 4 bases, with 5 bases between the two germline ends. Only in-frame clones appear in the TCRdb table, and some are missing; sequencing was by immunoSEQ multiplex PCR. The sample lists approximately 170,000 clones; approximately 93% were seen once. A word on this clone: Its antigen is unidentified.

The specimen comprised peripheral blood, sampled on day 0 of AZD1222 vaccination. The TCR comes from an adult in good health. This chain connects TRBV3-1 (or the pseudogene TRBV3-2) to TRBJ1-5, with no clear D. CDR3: CASSLLNQPQHF. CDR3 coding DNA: TGTGCCAGCAGCCTTTTAAATCAGCCCCAGCATTTT.